This T cell receptor beta chain was observed in a study of blood T cell repertoires in COVID-19. CDR1 and CDR2 (germline): SGHNT, YYREEE (reference sequence). CDR3 size: 15 residues. Trimming removed 2 bases from V and 4 bases from J; junction bases left unmatched: 3. The method was immunoSEQ multiplex PCR; TCRdb's version includes in-frame clones alone and lacks a portion of them. The sample lists more than 50,000 clones, 82% seen once, with around 12% in the top ten. This sequence was found in a human donor in a cohort sampled during active COVID-19. Sequencing was performed on peripheral blood. This chain uses TRBV5-4 with TRBJ2-2, with 9 bases that match TRBD2. The CDR3 DNA sequence: TGTGCCAGCAGCTTCGCGGGGGGGCGCACCGGGGAGCTGTTTTTT. This encodes CASSFAGGRTGELFF.